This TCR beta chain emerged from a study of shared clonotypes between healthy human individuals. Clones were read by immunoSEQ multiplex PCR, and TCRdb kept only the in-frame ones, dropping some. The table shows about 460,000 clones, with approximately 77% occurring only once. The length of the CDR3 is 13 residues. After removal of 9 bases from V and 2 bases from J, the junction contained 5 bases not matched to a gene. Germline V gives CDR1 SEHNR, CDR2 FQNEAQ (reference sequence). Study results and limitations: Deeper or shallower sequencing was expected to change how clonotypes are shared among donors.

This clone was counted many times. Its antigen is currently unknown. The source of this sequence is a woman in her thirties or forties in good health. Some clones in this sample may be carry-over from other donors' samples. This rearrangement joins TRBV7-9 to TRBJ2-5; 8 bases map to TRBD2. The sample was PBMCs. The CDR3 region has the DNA TGTGCCAGTATAGCGGGAAGTCAAGAGACCCAGTACTTC. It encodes CASIAGSQETQYF.